The clone carrying this T cell receptor (beta chain) was counted a single time. No antigen is known for it. The data originate from a study of cytomegalovirus exposure and HLA in healthy donors. This CDR3 contains 13 residues. Trimming stripped 0 bases from V and 1 base from J, with 4 bases between. Per germline, CDR1 GTSNPN and CDR2 SVGIG (reference sequence). Points from the study as a whole: Researchers counted about 150 TCR beta chains as cytomegalovirus-associated. It was found in a later analysis that first-cohort TCR clusters tended to co-occur in the 100 to 150 validation repertoires. Testing in vitro showed a few CMV-associated chains specific for CMV antigens.

Sequencing was performed with immunoSEQ multiplex PCR; in TCRdb, only in-frame clones are kept and a portion is missing. This table holds more than 80,000 clones, about 96% found once. The donors belonged to the approximately 120-subject validation cohort, separate from the approximately 700-subject first cohort. The origin of this receptor is a woman between 18 and 29 years old in good health and CMV-seronegative. The specimen was PBMCs. V is TRBV30 and J is TRBJ1-5; no definite D call. Written as DNA, the CDR3 is TGTGCCTGGAGTGTACGGAGCAATCAGCCCCAGCATTTT. Its protein is CAWSVRSNQPQHF.